This T cell receptor (beta chain) was sequenced during a study of blood T cells in healthy people across ages. CDR3 size: 14 residues. The germline V gene has CDR1 DFQATT and CDR2 SNEGSKA (reference sequence). A second PCR, run for roughly 7 to 12 cycles, used a sample-barcoded 5' primer plus a J-beta primer mix. TCRdb ran MiXCR on the 5' RACE reads and lists one entry per CDR3 protein. The profile shows 500,000 to 550,000 distinct CDR3 sequences, about 24% of them singletons. This same sample was also taken into another study, of T cells of mothers and their children. As reported in that work: Biologically related mothers and children overlapped slightly more than unrelated pairs, a non-significant difference.

Sequencing was performed on blood. This chain links TRBV20-1 with TRBJ2-7; the match to TRBD2 covers 7 bases. The J call may not be correct, given that the DNA end is closer to TRBJ2-5. The sequence was obtained from a boy aged 10-17 years in good health. CDR3 amino acids: CSARDRGSGETQYF. The CDR3 DNA is TGCAGTGCTAGAGATCGCGGGAGCGGAGAGACCCAGTACTTC.